This entry describes one T cell receptor (beta chain). Participants had their cohort set by participant-reported clinical history. The sample originates from a study of blood T cell repertoires in COVID-19. Study summary: Samples of COVID-19 (acute and convalescent) were obtained from the United States, Italy and Spain.

Per the original data handling: Estimates of nucleated cell counts were drawn from the amplification of reference gene primers. Profiling relied on immunoSEQ multiplex PCR, and the TCRdb table lists in-frame clones only, not all of them. V and J calls and clone size come straight from that table; D and trimming were deduced from the DNA. The top ten clones hold around 4% of a sample with 300,000 to 400,000 clones, about 86% of them seen once. Per the germline V gene, CDR1 is MDHEN and CDR2 is SYDVKM. Trimming cost V 8 bases and J 2 bases, with 15 bases left between them. The CDR3 extends over 14 amino acids.

This chain joins TRBV28 and TRBJ1-1; D is possibly TRBD1 (6 bases). Sequencing was performed on PBMCs or T cells enriched from blood (not recorded which). The receptor was isolated from a middle-aged woman with acute COVID-19. CDR3 residues: CASGLGGHNTEAFF. The DNA of the CDR3 is TGTGCCAGCGGCCTAGGGGGACACAACACTGAAGCTTTCTTT.